A single sample gave rise to the 5 T cell receptor beta chains below, sequenced in a study of blood T cells in healthy people across ages. Using a J-beta primer mix together with a sample-barcoded 5' primer, a second PCR was run for roughly 6 to 12 cycles. TCRdb redid the calling of the 5' RACE reads with MiXCR, one entry per CDR3 protein. The data show roughly 800,000 distinct CDR3 sequences, 55% to 75% seen once. Material for sequencing was blood. These receptor sequences come from a man younger than 40 in good health.

A few counts support this clonotype. The V gene is TRBV12-3 or TRBV12-4, the J gene TRBJ2-1; TRBD1 or TRBD2 may be the D gene (7 bases each). V lost 4 bases and J 9 bases, leaving 22 bases between the germline ends. This CDR3 contains 16 residues. The CDR3 sequence is CASSWPRRGGRGEQFF. CDR3 coding DNA: TGTGCCAGCAGTTGGCCCCGCAGGGGGGGAAGGGGTGAGCAGTTCTTC.

This sequence joins TRBV5-5 and TRBJ1-2; 8 nucleotides agree with TRBD1. The CDR3 length is 18 residues. The V gene's germline CDR1 is SGHKS and CDR2 YYEKEE (reference sequence). The V and J ends lost 2 bases and 0 bases, in that order; junction bases with no gene match: 12. The CDR3 loop reads CASSFNTGQVVANYGYTF. The CDR3 nucleotides are TGTGCCAGCAGCTTTAACACGGGACAGGTGGTTGCTAACTATGGCTACACCTTC. The full variable domain, with the rest looked up from reference TRBV5-5 and TRBJ1-2, is DAGVTQSPTHLIKTRGQQVTLRCSPISGHKSVSWYQQVLGQGPQFIFQYYEKEERGRGNFPDRFSARQFPNYSSELNVNALLLGDSALYLCASSFNTGQVVANYGYTFGSGTRLTVV.

The chain is built from TRBV15 and TRBJ2-7; 10 positions match TRBD2. The CDR3 is 13 residues long. J gave up 3 bases and V 4 bases, and 0 bases lay outside the gene matches. Germline V gene lookup returns CDR1 LNHNV and CDR2 YYDKDF (reference sequence). The chain's CDR3 is CATSTSGGYEQYF. DNA for the CDR3: TGTGCCACCAGCACTAGCGGGGGCTACGAGCAGTACTTC.

This clonotype was found a few times. The CDR3 loop is CASRKVGRPSNTGELFF. CDR3 sequence (DNA): TGCGCCAGCAGGAAGGTGGGGAGGCCATCGAACACCGGGGAGCTGTTTTTT. This chain joins TRBV5-1 and TRBJ2-2; D may be TRBD2 (6 bases). The V gene lost 5 bases and the J gene lost 0 bases, with 17 bases spanning the gap. The CDR3 contains 17 residues. Germline V gene data show CDR1 as SGHRS and CDR2 as YFSETQ.

This clonotype was counted only a few times. The rearrangement links TRBV27 to TRBJ2-1, with TRBD1 as a possible D gene (5 bases). V shed 6 bases and J shed 7 bases, with 22 bases lying between them. Germline assignment: CDR1 MNHEY and CDR2 SMNVEV (reference sequence). The CDR3 loop spans 16 amino acids. The CDR3 sequence is CASRGHKEWVENEQFF. Here the CDR3 DNA reads TGTGCCAGCAGAGGACATAAAGAATGGGTTGAAAATGAGCAGTTCTTC.